This passage covers 8 T cell receptor beta chains from one sample sequenced in a study of cytomegalovirus exposure and HLA in healthy donors. PCR used 60 Vbeta primers and 13 Jbeta primers. Measured with immunoSEQ multiplex PCR; TCRdb has only the in-frame clones, and not every one. The table has roughly 150,000 clones, over 70% seen once; the top ten hold roughly 14%. The sample comprised PBMCs. The source is a woman in her thirties or forties in good health and CMV-seronegative.

The chain links TRBV9 to TRBJ2-5; TRBD1 aligns across 8 bases. With 2 bases clipped from V and 5 bases from J, the junction kept 8 bases outside the gene matches. The CDR3 covers 15 residues. From germline, CDR1 is SGDLS and CDR2 YYNGEE. For the CDR3, the DNA is TGTGCCAGCAGCGTCGAGGCAGGGGGCAGGGAGACCCAGTACTTC. Translated, it gives CASSVEAGGRETQYF.

V usage is TRBV6-5 and J usage is TRBJ2-1, with TRBD2 matching 12 bases. CDR3 length: 15 residues. The V gene end was trimmed by 10 bases and the J gene end by 4 bases; junction bases not matched to a gene: 8. Germline CDR1 is MNHEY and CDR2 is SVGAGI. CDR3 region: CATRTSGVGYNEQFF. The CDR3 region has the DNA TGTGCCACCAGGACTAGCGGGGTGGGATACAATGAGCAGTTCTTC.

This clone was picked up one time. This chain uses TRBV27 with TRBJ1-1; D gene unclear. This CDR3 region has 14 residues. Germline V lookup: CDR1 MNHEY, CDR2 SMNVEV (reference sequence). V gave up 6 bases and J gave up 7 bases, with 18 bases separating them. CDR3 amino acids: CASSPVGGTDEAFF. Here the CDR3 DNA reads TGTGCCAGCAGCCCCGTCGGAGGAACAGATGAAGCTTTCTTT.

The V gene is TRBV5-4, the J gene TRBJ1-4, with 9 bases aligning to TRBD1. Losses at the gene ends were 4 bases for V and 8 bases for J; bases not matched to a gene: 3. Looked up from germline, CDR1 is SGHNT and CDR2 is YYREEE (reference sequence). The CDR3 consists of 13 residues. For the CDR3, the DNA is TGTGCCAGCAGCAGCGACAGGGGGGAAAAACTGTTTTTT. Translation gives CASSSDRGEKLFF.

This sequence joins TRBV5-5 and TRBJ1-2; D perhaps matches TRBD1 (5 bases). Trimming removed 0 bases from V and 3 bases from J, with 12 bases in between. CDR1 and CDR2 (germline): SGHKS, YYEKEE (reference sequence). The length of the CDR3 is 15 residues. The CDR3 protein is CASSLATDTDYGYTF. The CDR3 DNA follows: TGTGCCAGCAGCTTGGCCACGGACACCGACTATGGCTACACCTTC.

The chain links TRBV4-1 to TRBJ2-7; 9 positions match TRBD2. The V segment lost 5 bases and the J segment 2 bases; nucleotides outside the gene matches: 7. The CDR3 consists of 15 residues. Germline-derived CDR1 and CDR2 are MGHRA and YSYEKL. The CDR3 sequence: CASSRLAGATYEQYF. In DNA form, the CDR3 reads TGCGCCAGCAGCAGATTAGCGGGAGCAACCTACGAGCAGTACTTC.

The chain combines TRBV7-2 with TRBJ1-1; 8 nucleotides align to TRBD1. The CDR3 runs to 16 residues. After removal of 1 base from V and 5 bases from J, the junction contained 9 bases not matched to a gene. The germline V gene encodes CDR1 SGHTA and CDR2 FQGNSA. This CDR3 is CASSLEDRGFLTEAFF. CDR3 nucleotides: TGTGCCAGCAGCTTAGAAGACAGGGGATTCTTGACTGAAGCTTTCTTT.

The chain combines TRBV6-1 with TRBJ1-2; D gene uncertain. There are 12 residues in the CDR3. Germline V gives CDR1 MNHNS, CDR2 SASEGT. CDR3 coding DNA: TGTGCAACCTTGGAGGAGGACTATGGCTACACCTTC. Its protein is CATLEEDYGYTF.